This T cell receptor beta chain is from a study of blood T cell repertoires in COVID-19. Study summary: Both acute and convalescent COVID-19 samples were obtained from the United States, Italy and Spain. Nucleic acid was either cDNA or gDNA, and it came from T cells, B-cell-depleted T cells, or PBMCs.

TCRdb's copy holds only in-frame clones and misses some; the assay was immunoSEQ multiplex PCR. The sample carries about 370,000 clones, roughly nine tenths recorded once. Participant ages covered roughly 18 to 89 years across approximately 25 US areas. Participant reports of clinical history set cohort assignment. The receptor was isolated from a man in his late teens or twenties who had recovered from COVID-19. The sequencing input was PBMCs or T cells enriched from blood (not recorded which).

CDR3 protein: CASSLAGVGEQYF. The CDR3 DNA follows: TGTGCCAGCAGTTTAGCGGGAGTGGGGGAGCAGTACTTC. V is TRBV28 and J is TRBJ2-7; 7 nucleotides agree with TRBD2. With 2 bases clipped from V and 7 bases from J, the junction kept 5 bases outside the gene matches. Germline lookup yields CDR1 MDHEN and CDR2 SYDVKM. This CDR3 is built from 13 residues.